This T cell receptor (beta chain) derives from a study of lymphopenia after photon versus proton radiotherapy. Study-wide points: Better survival with proton therapy was suggested as possible, not demonstrated. Relative stability marked proton patients; photon patients lost diversity and naive cells. A bigger post-nadir fall in TCR diversity correlated inversely with survival time in deceased patients.

Clones were sequenced by immunoSEQ multiplex PCR, and TCRdb holds only the in-frame ones, with some missing. This sample carries 40,000 to 55,000 clones, roughly 90% of them seen once, and the ten largest clones take over 15%. A note on this clone: Its antigen remains unidentified.

The sequencing used peripheral blood, collected from a patient treated with photon-based radiotherapy. The receptor's source is a woman aged 40-49 years with cholangiocarcinoma.

CDR3 nucleotides: TGTGCCAGCAGTTTATGGGTGGGGGCGAATCAGCCCCAGCATTTT. Translating gives CASSLWVGANQPQHF. The gene calls are TRBV27 and TRBJ1-5; D may be TRBD1 (6 bases). CDR3 size: 15 residues. The germline V gene has CDR1 MNHEY and CDR2 SMNVEV (reference sequence). The germline V and J ends were trimmed by 1 base and 4 bases, with 11 bases remaining between them.